These 25 T cell receptor beta chains came from one sample sequenced in a study of T cells expressing NK-cell markers. TCRdb reprocessed the 5' RACE reads, keeping one entry per CDR3 protein, no DNA. There are around 380,000 distinct CDR3 sequences in the sample, with 9.5% to 12% held by the top ten. The sequenced sample was blood T cells: a sorted CD56 or NKG2C T cell subset, CD4+ or CD8+ T cells, or bulk PBMC T cells (not recorded which). The origin of the receptors is a woman aged 45-65 years in good health.

The chain couples TRBV24-1 to TRBJ1-5; the TCRdb call, TRBD1, lacks DNA for checking. The CDR3 length is 16 residues. Germline V gene data show CDR1 as KGHDR and CDR2 as SFDVKD. CDR3: CATSDRTGGGDQPQHF.

V gene TRBV10-2 combines with J gene TRBJ1-1. The germline gives CDR1 WSHSY, CDR2 SAAADI. This CDR3 comprises 11 residues. The CDR3 sequence is CASTQNTEAFF.

The rearrangement joins TRBV6-5 to TRBJ2-3; lacking DNA, the TRBD2 call made by TCRdb goes unchecked. There are 13 residues in the CDR3. CDR1 and CDR2 from the germline V gene are MNHEY and SVGAGI. The chain's CDR3 is CASRRDPHGSQYF.

The chain carries TRBV10-3 and TRBJ2-5; the TCRdb call, TRBD1, lacks DNA for checking. Per germline, CDR1 ENHRY and CDR2 SYGVKD. This CDR3 has 15 residues. CDR3 sequence: CAISEPGTGDGTQYF.

The chain has TRBV20-1 and TRBJ2-3; TCRdb's D call of TRBD2 is untestable without DNA. Germline-derived CDR1 and CDR2 are DFQATT and SNEGSKA (reference sequence). The CDR3 is 14 residues long. The CDR3 sequence is CSATEGRGDTSQYF.

The J gene is TRBJ2-4, the V gene TRBV5-1; TCRdb's D call, TRBD2, is unchecked because there is no DNA. The CDR3 spans 16 residues. Germline CDR1 SGHRS, CDR2 YFSETQ. CDR3 region: CASSLASGFAKNIQYF.

The chain has TRBV29-1 and TRBJ2-3; TCRdb gives TRBD2 as the D gene, but with no DNA this cannot be confirmed. The CDR3 contains 14 residues. Germline lookup yields CDR1 SQVTM and CDR2 ANQGSEA. The CDR3 reads CSVELAAITDTQYF.

The rearrangement joins TRBV20-1 to TRBJ2-3; TCRdb outputs TRBD1, but without DNA this stays unchecked. CDR3 length: 16 amino acids. Germline CDR1 is DFQATT and CDR2 is SNEGSKA (reference sequence). The CDR3 protein is CSARPQVARRADTQYF.

V is TRBV7-9 and J is TRBJ1-4. This CDR3 has 14 amino acids. Germline V gives CDR1 SEHNR, CDR2 FQNEAQ (reference sequence). The CDR3 is CASSSRTVQEKLFF.

This rearrangement joins TRBV7-6 to TRBJ2-3; without DNA, the TCRdb call of TRBD2 cannot be checked. CDR3 length: 16 residues. The germline CDR1 and CDR2 sequences are SGHVS and FNYEAQ. The CDR3 protein is CASSPGGAGGLDTQYF.

The chain uses TRBV10-3 and TRBJ2-2; lacking DNA, the TRBD2 call made by TCRdb goes unchecked. The CDR3 runs to 15 residues. Germline loops: CDR1 ENHRY, CDR2 SYGVKD. The CDR3 is CAISGRPRGAGELFF.

The V and J genes are TRBV15 and TRBJ2-7; TCRdb names TRBD1, which stays unverified in the absence of DNA. Germline assignment: CDR1 LNHNV and CDR2 YYDKDF (reference sequence). CDR3 length equals 12 residues. CDR3: CATSGQGNEQYF.

V usage is TRBV10-1 and J usage is TRBJ2-5. Germline V lookup: CDR1 WNHNN, CDR2 SYGVQD (reference sequence). CDR3 size: 14 residues. The CDR3 loop is CASSESWGRETQYF.

The V call is TRBV4-1, the J call TRBJ1-1; the D call from TCRdb, TRBD1, cannot be confirmed without DNA. There are 15 residues in the CDR3. The germline V gene encodes CDR1 MGHRA and CDR2 YSYEKL. The CDR3 sequence: CASSQRGQRNTEAFF.

This sequence joins TRBV20-1 and TRBJ2-1; absent DNA, TCRdb's TRBD1 call cannot be checked. This CDR3 contains 13 residues. CDR1 is DFQATT and CDR2 is SNEGSKA in the germline V gene (reference sequence). This chain's CDR3 is CSATLFYRGEQFF.

The V call is TRBV12-5, the J call TRBJ1-1. Germline-derived CDR1 and CDR2 are LGHNT and FRNRAP. The CDR3 length is 16 residues. CDR3 amino acids: CASGLVHGVTNTEAFF.

V and J are TRBV5-1 and TRBJ2-1; the TRBD2 assignment by TCRdb is unverifiable without DNA. The germline V gene has CDR1 SGHRS and CDR2 YFSETQ. CDR3 size: 13 residues. The CDR3 region is CASSLKLEAEQFF.

This chain uses TRBV15 with TRBJ2-7. The CDR3 contains 13 residues. Germline V CDR1 and CDR2: LNHNV, YYDKDF (reference sequence). The CDR3 sequence: CATSREGSYEQYF.

The chain employs TRBV12-3 or TRBV12-4 and TRBJ2-7; TCRdb's assignment of TRBD2 cannot be checked, as there is no DNA. The CDR3 runs to 14 residues. CDR3: CASSFPAGENEQYF.

The CDR3 sequence is CASTGTGGYGYTF. The chain links TRBV28 to TRBJ1-2; the TRBD1 assignment by TCRdb is unverifiable without DNA. Germline V gene data show CDR1 as MDHEN and CDR2 as SYDVKM. The length of the CDR3 is 13 residues.

This chain uses TRBV20-1 with TRBJ2-1; lacking DNA, the TRBD1 call made by TCRdb goes unchecked. CDR1 and CDR2 from the germline V gene are DFQATT and SNEGSKA (reference sequence). This CDR3 is 14 amino acids long. CDR3 sequence: CSASLNPGYNEQFF.

V gene TRBV3-1 combines with J gene TRBJ2-1; the D call of TRBD1 rests on TCRdb alone, since no DNA is present to check it. This CDR3 is 16 amino acids long. Germline V lookup: CDR1 LGHDT, CDR2 YNNKEL (reference sequence). This CDR3 reads CASSQGGFALNNEQFF.

The rearrangement uses TRBV29-1 and TRBJ2-7; TCRdb designates TRBD2, a call that cannot be tested without DNA. CDR1 and CDR2 from the germline V gene are SQVTM and ANQGSEA. The CDR3 spans 14 residues. The CDR3 sequence: CSVGAGLAGVEQYF.

The rearrangement joins TRBV4-2 to TRBJ2-7; TCRdb reports TRBD1, a call that lacks DNA to check it against. The CDR3 is made up of 17 amino acids. The germline CDR1 and CDR2 sequences are LGHNA and YNFKEQ. CDR3 sequence reads: CASSPFGAGASSYEQYF.

This chain connects TRBV7-2 to TRBJ2-7. This CDR3 is 13 amino acids long. Germline CDR1 and CDR2: SGHTA and FQGNSA. The CDR3 here is CASSLYMSDEQYF.